The 10 T cell receptor beta chains below were found in one sample sequenced in a study of blood T cells in healthy people across ages. Then a second PCR, running about 6 to 12 cycles, was carried out with a sample-barcoded 5' primer and a J-beta primer mix. TCRdb independently ran MiXCR on the 5' RACE reads; one entry per CDR3 protein. The repertoire consists of about 1.1 million distinct CDR3 sequences, with 35% to 45% occurring once and the leading ten covering 10% to 15%. Source material: blood. These receptors were obtained from a man aged 18 to 30 in good health.

The V call is TRBV20-1, the J call TRBJ1-1; TRBD1 matches at 7 bases. The ends lost 5 bases at V and 1 base at J; junction bases unmatched: 7. This CDR3 region has 14 residues. The germline V gene has CDR1 DFQATT and CDR2 SNEGSKA (reference sequence). The DNA for the CDR3 is TGCAGTGCTCCTTCCGGGACAGAGAACACTGAAGCTTTCTTT. Protein sequence: CSAPSGTENTEAFF.

On this clonotype: Germline and junction disagree at one end, which may indicate a read error. The chain couples TRBV7-9 to TRBJ1-5; the D is unclear. This CDR3 has 13 residues. CDR1 and CDR2 (germline): SEHNR, FQNEAQ (reference sequence). CDR3 protein: CAGSLMGNQPQHF. The DNA of the CDR3 is TGTGCCGGCAGCTTAATGGGTAATCAGCCCCAGCATTTT.

The V and J genes are TRBV6-2 or TRBV6-3 and TRBJ2-1, with 9 bases that match TRBD1. The germline V gene has CDR1 MNHEY and CDR2 SVGEGT. The CDR3 is 16 amino acids. Unmatched junction bases numbered 9, after V lost 5 bases and J lost 4 bases. The DNA for the CDR3 is TGTGCCAGCAGTGCCTGGTCACAGGGGGCTTACAATGAGCAGTTCTTC. It is translated as CASSAWSQGAYNEQFF.

This clonotype was observed a handful of times. CDR3 residues: CAISEEAGNTEAFF. The CDR3 DNA is TGTGCCATCAGTGAGGAGGCCGGGAACACTGAAGCTTTCTTT. The V gene is TRBV10-3, the J gene TRBJ1-1; no definite D call. V was cut by 2 bases and J by 1 base, with 8 bases left in between. Germline CDR1 reads ENHRY; CDR2 reads SYGVKD. The CDR3 has 14 amino acids.

This rearrangement joins TRBV20-1 to TRBJ2-3, with 7 bases lining up with TRBD1. V was clipped by 6 bases and J by 2 bases; unmatched bases: 8. CDR1 DFQATT and CDR2 SNEGSKA come from the germline V gene (reference sequence). There are 14 residues in the CDR3. The CDR3 nucleotides are TGCAGTGCCTCGGACAGGCTGAACACAGATACGCAGTATTTT. Translated, it gives CSASDRLNTDTQYF.

The genes are TRBV20-1 and TRBJ2-4, with 8 bases matching TRBD2. V dropped 0 bases and J dropped 6; count of bases not matched to a gene: 13. CDR3 length: 17 amino acids. Germline CDR1 reads DFQATT; CDR2 reads SNEGSKA (reference sequence). In DNA, the CDR3 is TGCAGTGCTAGAGATCTCATGGCTAGCGGGCGGGTAAACATTCAGTACTTC. Its translation: CSARDLMASGRVNIQYF.

The rearrangement links TRBV7-9 to TRBJ1-4; D uncertain. Trimming took 0 bases from V and 7 from J, leaving 3 bases between them. The germline V gene encodes CDR1 SEHNR and CDR2 FQNEAQ (reference sequence). The CDR3 totals 12 residues. Here the CDR3 DNA reads TGTGCCAGCAGCTTAGCGGCTGAAAAACTGTTTTTT. The encoded protein is CASSLAAEKLFF.

This chain links TRBV12-3 or TRBV12-4 with TRBJ2-5; maybe TRBD1 (6 bases). The CDR3 is made up of 14 amino acids. V shed 7 bases and J shed 2 bases, with 14 bases lying between them. The CDR3 protein is CASTTGTIQETQYF. The DNA for the CDR3 is TGTGCCAGCACAACCGGGACAATTCAAGAGACCCAGTACTTC.

In this sample, this clonotype turned up a few times. This chain uses TRBV4-2 with TRBJ1-1, with D unresolved. The CDR3 consists of 13 residues. CDR1 is LGHNA and CDR2 is YNFKEQ in the germline V gene. V dropped 5 bases and J dropped 3 bases, with 10 bases sitting between them. The CDR3 loop reads CASSVGQYTEAFF. The CDR3 DNA is TGTGCCAGCAGCGTAGGGCAGTACACTGAAGCTTTCTTT.

The gene calls are TRBV7-2 and TRBJ2-3; D may be TRBD1 (6 bases). Germline assignment: CDR1 SGHTA and CDR2 FQGNSA. Trimming stripped 7 bases from V and 4 bases from J, with 15 bases between. The CDR3 spans 14 residues. This chain's CDR3 is CASILRGTSDTQYF. CDR3 bases: TGTGCCAGCATCCTCAGGGGAACATCAGATACGCAGTATTTT.